This T cell receptor beta chain is drawn from a study of T cells in severe cutaneous drug reactions (dated by TCRdb to 2018 to 2020). Regarding the research as a whole: Patients were recruited between about 2011 and 2019 from Taiwan, Thailand and a European registry network. Enrollment was limited to patients whose SJS/TEN or DRESS diagnosis was probable or definite according to RegiSCAR criteria. Single-cell sequencing, quantitative PCR validation, functional assays and transgenic mouse experiments were combined with bulk TCR sequencing. The Naranjo algorithm and the ALDEN drug causality algorithm were used to identify the culprit drug. The libraries were made with iRepertoire multiplex PCR, and the authors referred to a comparison in which iRepertoire and 5' RACE methods, with or without UMI, captured abundant clonotypes to a similar degree. Patients in either the acute or the recovery stage provided biological samples, such as blister fluids/cells and PBMC. Points the paper makes about the study in general: Whether the public TCR generalizes to SJS/TEN caused by other drugs was noted by the authors as still needing further study. A public TCRbeta CDR3, present at a mean of roughly 14% in all seven CBZ-SJS/TEN blister samples, was undetectable or scarce in PBMC from tolerant controls and healthy donors.

For both bulk and single-cell sequencing, libraries were prepared with the iRepertoire multiplex PCR system and TCR subtype-specific primers. Multiplex PCR with primers aimed at the V, D and J gene regions produced the bulk TCR beta libraries. Each sample contributed roughly 100-500 ng of RNA as input for preparing the bulk TCR library. Bulk TCR beta amplicons were sequenced on an Illumina MiSeq. In the authors' own workflow: Sample misassignments and low-quality sequencing reads were filtered out during quality control steps. CDR3 was defined as the amino acids between the V-gene Y[YFLI]C motif and the J-segment [FW]GXGT motif. TRBV and TRBJ gene assignments and CDR3 clonotypes followed the IMGT database. Per-sample TRBV expression was normalized to the mean of the same gene in PBMC from roughly 41 healthy donors. Each CDR3 protein sequence appears as one entry after TCRdb reprocessed the reads, and no DNA is included. It is TCRdb's table, rather than the study itself, that gives the V and J calls and clone size. The table for this sample records about 10,000 distinct CDR3 sequences. The top ten constitute roughly a fifth of the sample.

A word on this clonotype: Its antigen has not been determined.

The donors whose samples were sequenced had carbamazepine-induced Stevens-Johnson syndrome or toxic epidermal necrolysis (CBZ-SJS/TEN). Next-generation sequencing was used to profile the T cell receptor repertoires of patients with drug-induced severe cutaneous adverse reactions in a search for drug-specific clonotypes. RNA was isolated either from blister cells of skin lesions or from peripheral blood mononuclear cells. The material sequenced was cells from a skin blister. This sample's cell subset or site label indicates: unsorted cells from skin lesion blisters. The clonotype originates from a human donor with Stevens-Johnson syndrome, a severe cutaneous drug reaction.

The CDR3 in this case is CSVEEGKGLVADTQYF. Recombination linked TRBV29-1 to TRBJ2-3; TCRdb selects TRBD2, and the lack of DNA leaves this call unchecked. Its CDR3 holds 16 amino acids, cysteine through phenylalanine. The entry carries no DNA sequence. The germline V gene gives CDR1 as SQVTM and CDR2 as ANQGSEA.